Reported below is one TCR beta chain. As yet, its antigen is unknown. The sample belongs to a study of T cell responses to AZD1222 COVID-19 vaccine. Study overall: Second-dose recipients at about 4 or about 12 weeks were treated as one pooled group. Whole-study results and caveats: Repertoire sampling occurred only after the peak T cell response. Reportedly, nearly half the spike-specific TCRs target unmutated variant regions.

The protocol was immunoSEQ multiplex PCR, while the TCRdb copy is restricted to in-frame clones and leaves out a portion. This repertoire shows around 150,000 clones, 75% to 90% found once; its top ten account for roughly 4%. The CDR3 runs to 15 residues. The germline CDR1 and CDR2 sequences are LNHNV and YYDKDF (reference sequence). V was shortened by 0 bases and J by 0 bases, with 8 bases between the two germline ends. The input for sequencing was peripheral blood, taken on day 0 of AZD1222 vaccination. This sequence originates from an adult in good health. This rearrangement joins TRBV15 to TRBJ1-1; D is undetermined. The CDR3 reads CATSRDRNLNTEAFF. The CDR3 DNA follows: TGTGCCACCAGCAGAGATCGGAACCTGAACACTGAAGCTTTCTTT.